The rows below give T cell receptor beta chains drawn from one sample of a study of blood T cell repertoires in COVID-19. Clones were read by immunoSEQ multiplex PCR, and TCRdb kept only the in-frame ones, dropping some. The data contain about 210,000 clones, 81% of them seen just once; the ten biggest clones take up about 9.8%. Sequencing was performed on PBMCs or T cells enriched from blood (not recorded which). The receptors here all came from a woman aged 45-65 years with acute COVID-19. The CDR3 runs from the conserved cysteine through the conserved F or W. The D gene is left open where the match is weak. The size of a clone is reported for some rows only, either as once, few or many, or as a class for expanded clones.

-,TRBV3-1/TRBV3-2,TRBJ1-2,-,TGTGCCAGCAGCCCATGGACAGCGCTGGGGTATGGCTACACCTTC,CASSPWTALGYGYTF
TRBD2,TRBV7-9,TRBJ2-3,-,TGTGCCAGCAGCTTCCGGCTAGCGGGAGAGGATACGCAGTATTTT,CASSFRLAGEDTQYF
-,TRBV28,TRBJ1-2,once,TGTGCCAGCAGGTCAAGCGGTAACTATGGCTACACCTTC,CASRSSGNYGYTF
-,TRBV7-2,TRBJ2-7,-,TGTGCCAGCAGCCTCCTATGGGCATCCAGCTCCTACGAGCAGTACTTC,CASSLLWASSSYEQYF
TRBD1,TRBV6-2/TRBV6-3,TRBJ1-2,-,TGTGCCAGCAGTTTGACAGGGGCGAACTATGGCTACACCTTC,CASSLTGANYGYTF
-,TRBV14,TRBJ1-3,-,TGTGCCAGCAGCCAATCCAGGGTTTCTGGAAACACCATATATTTT,CASSQSRVSGNTIYF
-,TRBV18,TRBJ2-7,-,TGTGCCAGCTCACCATTTTCGACAGACTACGAGCAGTACTTC,CASSPFSTDYEQYF
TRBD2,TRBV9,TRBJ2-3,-,TGTGCCAGCAGCGTAGCGATCGGGGGGGACACAGATACGCAGTATTTT,CASSVAIGGDTDTQYF
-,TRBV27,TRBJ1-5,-,TGTGCCAGCAGTCCGACGACAGGACCCAATCAGCCCCAGCATTTT,CASSPTTGPNQPQHF
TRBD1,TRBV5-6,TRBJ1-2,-,TGTGCCAGCAGCTGGGGACAGCTCTATGGCTACACCTTC,CASSWGQLYGYTF
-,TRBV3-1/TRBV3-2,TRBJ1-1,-,TGTGCCAGCAGCCAAGCAGGGGTTTCGAACACTGAAGCTTTCTTT,CASSQAGVSNTEAFF
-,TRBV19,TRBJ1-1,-,TGTGCCAGTAGTCGAACAGGGAACACTGAAGCTTTCTTT,CASSRTGNTEAFF
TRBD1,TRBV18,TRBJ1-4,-,TGTGCCAGCTCACAGGGACAGTTAAGCAATGAAAAACTGTTTTTT,CASSQGQLSNEKLFF
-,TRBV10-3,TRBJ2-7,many,TGTGCCATCAGGTTTAGTGACATATTCTACGAGCAGTACTTC,CAIRFSDIFYEQYF
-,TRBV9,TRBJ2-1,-,TGTGCCAGCAGCGTACCCCCTCTCAATGAGCAGTTCTTC,CASSVPPLNEQFF
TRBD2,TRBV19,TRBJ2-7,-,TGTGCCAGTAGTGATCCGTCCGGGACTAGCGGGAGTATTGGGTACGAGCAGTACTTC,CASSDPSGTSGSIGYEQYF
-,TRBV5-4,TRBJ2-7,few,TGTGCCAGCAGCTTGGATGGAGGGCCTTACGAGCAGTACTTC,CASSLDGGPYEQYF